The 32 T cell receptor beta chains below all came from one sample that was sequenced in a study of control samples from healthy donors and cancer patients. Data came from immunoSEQ multiplex PCR; TCRdb stores just in-frame clones and leaves some out. The sample records around 68,000 clones, 83% being singletons. Sequences were obtained from blood. These receptors were obtained from a man between 60 and 70 years old in good health.

The rearrangement links TRBV6-5 to TRBJ2-7; D not resolved. The CDR3 contains 13 residues. Germline V gene sequence: CDR1 MNHEY, CDR2 SVGAGI. The ends were cut back, 8 bases at V and 6 bases at J, with 17 bases in the middle. The CDR3 loop is CASASVPGVEQYF. The CDR3 DNA sequence: TGTGCCAGCGCGTCGGTCCCTGGGGTCGAGCAGTACTTC.

The gene calls are TRBV15 and TRBJ1-4, with 7 bases matching TRBD1. V lost 5 bases to trimming and J lost 5 bases; unmatched junction nucleotides: 8. Germline V gene sequence: CDR1 LNHNV, CDR2 YYDKDF (reference sequence). The CDR3 spans 15 residues. The CDR3 region is CATSGRTGLNEKLFF. The CDR3 nucleotides are TGTGCCACCAGCGGGAGGACAGGCCTCAATGAAAAACTGTTTTTT.

This chain's CDR3 is CATRVEPSYEQYF. CDR3 sequence (DNA): TGTGCCACCAGGGTAGAGCCCTCCTACGAGCAGTACTTC. The rearrangement joins TRBV27 to TRBJ2-7, with D possibly matching TRBD1 (5 bases). Germline values: CDR1 MNHEY, CDR2 SMNVEV (reference sequence). The CDR3 sequence is 13 residues long. The V end was cut by 10 bases, the J end by 0 bases, with 13 bases between.

This clone was counted between two and nine times. The chain employs TRBV21-1 and TRBJ2-6; TRBD1, as called in the table, went unchecked against the DNA. TRBV21-1 is tagged as a pseudogene. CDR3 length: 14 residues. The DNA for the CDR3 is TGTGCCAGCAGCCAGGGTACTGGGGCCAACGTCCTGACTTTC. Its protein is CASSQGTGANVLTF.

This clone was seen just once. The CDR3 spells CSARVPYEQYF. CDR3 DNA sequence: TGCAGTGCTAGAGTCCCGTACGAGCAGTACTTC. The chain combines TRBV20-1 with TRBJ2-5; the D is unclear. The J call is uncertain, as TRBJ2-7 better fits the DNA end. CDR1 is DFQATT and CDR2 is SNEGSKA in the germline V gene (reference sequence). CDR3 length equals 11 residues.

This chain connects TRBV27 to TRBJ2-3; maybe TRBD1 (5 bases). The CDR3 consists of 13 residues. Germline V gives CDR1 MNHEY, CDR2 SMNVEV (reference sequence). Deletions cut 8 bases from V and 0 bases from J, with 9 bases between. CDR3 amino acids: CASRTLSTDTQYF. As DNA, the CDR3 is TGTGCCAGCCGGACACTAAGCACAGATACGCAGTATTTT.

The V and J genes are TRBV4-3 and TRBJ2-2; TRBD2 matches 10 bases. Per the germline V gene, CDR1 is LGHNA and CDR2 is YSLEER. Trimming at V came to 1 base and at J to 6 bases, leaving 8 bases not matched to a gene. The CDR3 is 17 residues long. This chain's CDR3 is CASSQVVLSGRSGELFF. In DNA, the CDR3 is TGCGCCAGCAGCCAAGTTGTACTTAGCGGGAGGTCCGGGGAGCTGTTTTTT.

The gene calls are TRBV28 and TRBJ1-4; TRBD1 matches 9 bases. The germline gives CDR1 MDHEN, CDR2 SYDVKM. The CDR3 loop spans 14 amino acids. V lost 6 bases and J lost 8; bases outside the gene matches: 7. CDR3 nucleotide sequence: TGTGCCAGCAGCTTGGACAGGGGTCGCGAAAAACTGTTTTTT. It is translated as CASSLDRGREKLFF.

The V call is TRBV9, the J call TRBJ2-1; 12 bases agree with TRBD2. Per germline, CDR1 SGDLS and CDR2 YYNGEE. The CDR3 runs 15 residues. Trimming at V came to 5 bases and at J to 5 bases, leaving 5 bases not matched to a gene. CDR3: CASSQTSGRNNEQFF. Here the CDR3 DNA reads TGTGCCAGCAGTCAGACTAGCGGGAGAAACAATGAGCAGTTCTTC.

This clone occurred a few times. V is TRBV7-3 and J is TRBJ2-2; 7 bases fit TRBD2. The J segment lost 4 bases and the V segment lost 2 bases, leaving 10 bases of the junction unmatched. Germline-derived CDR1 and CDR2 are SGHTA and FQGTGA. CDR3 length: 17 amino acids. For the CDR3, the DNA is TGTGCCAGCAGCTTATCGCGCGGGAGCGCTGGCACCGGGGAGCTGTTTTTT. Its protein is CASSLSRGSAGTGELFF.

This rearrangement joins TRBV18 to TRBJ2-7, with D unresolved. Germline V gene sequence: CDR1 KGHSH, CDR2 LQKENI. This CDR3 region has 13 residues. V was shortened by 2 bases and J by 3 bases, with 8 bases between the two germline ends. Written as DNA, the CDR3 is TGTGCCAGCTCACCAGGGGATCACTACGAGCAGTACTTC. It translates to CASSPGDHYEQYF.

The chain recombines TRBV4-1 with TRBJ1-1; weak D call: TRBD1 (5 bases). The V gene lost 4 bases and the J gene lost 5 bases, with 17 bases spanning the gap. The CDR3 totals 15 residues. CDR1 is MGHRA, CDR2 YSYEKL, per germline. The CDR3 DNA is TGCGCCAGCAGCCGGAAATGGGACGATAAGACTGAAGCTTTCTTT. Translating gives CASSRKWDDKTEAFF.

This rearrangement joins TRBV19 to TRBJ1-5; D remains ambiguous. The germline V gene has CDR1 LNHDA and CDR2 SQIVND (reference sequence). Trimming removed 5 bases at V and 6 bases at J, with 11 bases between. The CDR3 length is 13 residues. The CDR3 DNA follows: TGTGCCAGTAGTTCTTCGGTGGGTCAGCCCCAGCATTTT. Translating it yields CASSSSVGQPQHF.

The chain links TRBV7-2 to TRBJ2-3, with TRBD2 identical over 9 bases. The CDR3 is 17 residues long. Germline CDR1 SGHTA, CDR2 FQGNSA. V shed 5 bases and J 4 bases; nucleotides not matched to a gene: 13. This chain's CDR3 is CASSPVVYGGGADTQYF. CDR3 nucleotide sequence: TGTGCCAGCAGCCCGGTAGTATACGGCGGGGGGGCAGATACGCAGTATTTT.

The chain couples TRBV30 to TRBJ1-6; D gene unclear. V shed 5 bases and J shed 0 bases, with 8 bases lying between them. The CDR3 is made up of 14 amino acids. Germline CDR1 GTSNPN, CDR2 SVGIG (reference sequence). Written as DNA, the CDR3 is TGTGCCTGGTGTTTAAGCTCCTATAATTCACCCCTCCACTTT. Protein product: CAWCLSSYNSPLHF. The whole variable domain, filled in from reference TRBV30 and TRBJ1-6, reads SQTIHQWPATLVQPVGSPLSLECTVEGTSNPNLYWYRQAAGRGLQLLFYSVGIGQISSEVPQNLSASRPQDRQFILSSKKLLLSDSGFYLCAWCLSSYNSPLHFGNGTRLTVT.

V and J are TRBV6-5 and TRBJ2-1; D not certain. CDR3 length: 13 residues. The germline V and J ends were trimmed by 0 bases and 6 bases, with 6 bases remaining between them. From germline, CDR1 is MNHEY and CDR2 SVGAGI. The CDR3 region has the DNA TGTGCCAGCAGTTACTCCAACAGCAATGAGCAGTTCTTC. It codes for CASSYSNSNEQFF.

This chain uses TRBV4-2 with TRBJ1-4; no clear D. Germline V gene data show CDR1 as LGHNA and CDR2 as YNFKEQ. The CDR3 has 17 residues. V lost 2 bases and J 0 bases, leaving 13 bases between the germline ends. CDR3 sequence reads: CASSQPTEVTTNEKLFF. The CDR3 DNA is TGTGCCAGCAGCCAACCCACAGAAGTAACAACTAATGAAAAACTGTTTTTT.

V gene TRBV7-9 combines with J gene TRBJ2-1; 7 bases are shared with TRBD2. CDR1 and CDR2 (germline): SEHNR, FQNEAQ (reference sequence). The V gene end was trimmed by 4 bases and the J gene end by 9 bases; junction bases not matched to a gene: 15. The CDR3 spans 16 residues. The CDR3 region has the DNA TGTGCCAGCAGCTCCCTTGTGAGCGGGACGGGTAGTGAGCAGTTCTTC. Translated, it gives CASSSLVSGTGSEQFF.

The sample holds one count of this clone. The chain carries TRBV14 and TRBJ2-3; 12 nucleotides align to TRBD2. Unmatched junction bases numbered 8, after V lost 4 bases and J lost 0 bases. Germline loops: CDR1 SGHDN, CDR2 FVKESK. The CDR3 runs 18 residues. This CDR3 reads CASSLGLAGGTSTDTQYF. CDR3 DNA sequence: TGTGCCAGCAGCCTGGGACTAGCGGGTGGAACTAGCACAGATACGCAGTATTTT.

The V gene is TRBV3-1 (or the pseudogene TRBV3-2), the J gene TRBJ2-1; TRBD1 is a possible D gene (6 bases). The V and J ends lost 5 bases and 7 bases respectively, with 15 bases between them. Germline CDR1 and CDR2: LGHDT and YNNKEL (reference sequence). There are 14 residues in the CDR3. The CDR3, as DNA: TGTGCCAGCAGCTCCCACCGACAGGCTAATGAGCAGTTCTTC. Translating gives CASSSHRQANEQFF.

This chain links TRBV19 with TRBJ1-2; no reliable D call. V lost 10 bases, J lost 3 bases, and 18 bases lay in between. CDR3 length: 14 residues. CDR1 and CDR2 (germline): LNHDA, SQIVND (reference sequence). For the CDR3, the DNA is TGTGCCACCCAAACGACCGCGTCTTACTATGGCTACACCTTC. Protein: CATQTTASYYGYTF.

The chain combines TRBV7-9 with TRBJ2-1, with 7 positions matching TRBD2. Germline CDR1 SEHNR, CDR2 FQNEAQ (reference sequence). Germline trimming cut 5 bases from V and 8 bases from J; bases unmatched to any gene: 15. The CDR3 is 16 amino acids. CDR3 sequence (DNA): TGTGCCAGCAGCAACCGACGGGGGAGGGCCGGGGATGAGCAGTTCTTC. As protein: CASSNRRGRAGDEQFF. Together with reference TRBV7-9 and TRBJ2-1, the CDR3 gives the full variable domain: DTGVSQNPRHKITKRGQNVTFRCDPISEHNRLYWYRQTLGQGPEFLTYFQNEAQLEKSRLLSDRFSAERPKGSFSTLEIQRTEQGDSAMYLCASSNRRGRAGDEQFFGPGTRLTVL.

The chain couples TRBV5-1 to TRBJ2-5; the match to TRBD1 covers 9 bases. V lost 3 bases, J lost 4 bases, and 4 bases stayed unmatched. The CDR3 length is 14 residues. Germline loops: CDR1 SGHRS, CDR2 YFSETQ. This CDR3 reads CASSSGQGRETQYF. The CDR3 DNA reads as TGCGCCAGCAGCTCAGGACAGGGGAGAGAGACCCAGTACTTC.

This clone was detected only once. The genes are TRBV30 and TRBJ1-3, with D unresolved. CDR3 length: 11 amino acids. Trimming pared 5 bases from V and 1 base from J, leaving 3 bases between. Germline CDR1 reads GTSNPN; CDR2 reads SVGIG (reference sequence). CDR3 sequence: CAWQSGNTIYF. As DNA, the CDR3 is TGTGCCTGGCAATCTGGAAACACCATATATTTT.

The gene calls are TRBV7-6 and TRBJ1-1; D remains unclear. Trimming stripped 3 bases from V and 0 bases from J, with 20 bases between. The CDR3 consists of 18 residues. Germline CDR1 SGHVS, CDR2 FNYEAQ. The CDR3 loop reads CASSLRTGRRHLNTEAFF. CDR3 sequence (DNA): TGTGCCAGCAGCTTGAGAACTGGGCGTAGACACCTGAACACTGAAGCTTTCTTT.

The V and J genes are TRBV14 and TRBJ2-2; either TRBD1 or TRBD2 may fit D (5 bases each). Germline V gene lookup returns CDR1 SGHDN and CDR2 FVKESK. The V gene lost 0 bases and the J gene lost 3 bases, with 14 bases spanning the gap. CDR3 length: 17 amino acids. CDR3 DNA sequence: TGTGCCAGCAGCCAAGATGAGGCCGGGACGGACACCGGGGAGCTGTTTTTT. This sequence encodes CASSQDEAGTDTGELFF.

V is TRBV29-1 and J is TRBJ2-3; 7 bases align to TRBD2. Germline CDR1 SQVTM, CDR2 ANQGSEA. Trimming at V came to 4 bases and at J to 0 bases, leaving 4 bases not matched to a gene. The CDR3 spans 14 residues. CDR3 sequence reads: CSVVWGGSTDTQYF. For the CDR3, the DNA is TGCAGCGTTGTATGGGGGGGGAGCACAGATACGCAGTATTTT.

V usage is TRBV7-3 and J usage is TRBJ2-3; tentative D call: TRBD1 (8 bases). Trimming shortened V by 5 bases and J by 1 base, and 16 bases separated the two germline ends. Germline CDR1 SGHTA, CDR2 FQGTGA. The CDR3 sequence is 16 residues long. For the CDR3, the DNA is TGTGCCAGCAGCCCTCAGGGGGCGGGAGGCACAGATACGCAGTATTTT. Its protein is CASSPQGAGGTDTQYF.

The gene calls are TRBV4-1 and TRBJ2-1; 11 bases are a match to TRBD2. J gave up 7 bases and V 2 bases, and 7 bases lay outside the gene matches. CDR1 is MGHRA, CDR2 YSYEKL, per germline. This CDR3 contains 16 residues. DNA of the CDR3: TGCGCCAGCAGCCAACCTACTAGCGGGAGAGGTAATGAGCAGTTCTTC. Translation: CASSQPTSGRGNEQFF.

The chain uses TRBV13 and TRBJ1-2; 9 bases match TRBD1. Per the germline V gene, CDR1 is PRHDT and CDR2 is FYEKMQ (reference sequence). With 8 bases clipped from V and 4 bases from J, the junction kept 11 bases outside the gene matches. CDR3 length equals 15 residues. The CDR3 bases are TGTGCCAGCGGAACAAACAGGGGGCCAGGCTATGGCTACACCTTC. Translation gives CASGTNRGPGYGYTF.

The V and J genes are TRBV24-1 and TRBJ2-2; 9 bases are a match to TRBD2. From germline, CDR1 is KGHDR and CDR2 SFDVKD. The CDR3 sequence is 16 residues long. J was trimmed by 8 bases and V by 3 bases; bases with no gene match: 9. The CDR3 spells CATSDGLAGVTGELFF. The DNA of the CDR3 is TGTGCCACCAGTGATGGGTTAGCGGGAGTTACTGGGGAGCTGTTTTTT.

The rearrangement links TRBV7-8 to TRBJ2-2; TRBD2 aligns across 12 bases. The V and J ends lost 7 bases and 7 bases, in that order; junction bases with no gene match: 10. The CDR3 extends over 16 amino acids. Germline CDR1 is SGHVS and CDR2 is FQNEAQ. CDR3 bases: TGTGCCAGCACCCCTAGCGGGAGGGCCTGGGACGGGGAGCTGTTTTTT. It is translated as CASTPSGRAWDGELFF.